One and the same sample provided the 7 T cell receptor beta chains below, sequenced in a study of blood T cell repertoires in COVID-19. The protocol was immunoSEQ multiplex PCR, while the TCRdb copy is restricted to in-frame clones and leaves out a portion. The repertoire holds around 170,000 clones, with about 80% as singletons. Sequencing was carried out using peripheral blood. These receptors originate from a man in his 70s who had recovered from COVID-19.

This sequence joins TRBV6-1 and TRBJ1-2, with 7 bases aligning to TRBD1. From germline, CDR1 is MNHNS and CDR2 SASEGT. The CDR3 is made up of 15 amino acids. V gave up 1 base and J gave up 0 bases; unmatched junction bases: 2. CDR3 bases: TGTGCCAGCAGTGAAGAGGGGGCCCCTAACTATGGCTACACCTTC. This codes for CASSEEGAPNYGYTF.

In nucleotides, the CDR3 is TGTGCCACCAGGACGGGCGCCTCGGGGACAGATACGCAGTATTTT. Amino acid sequence: CATRTGASGTDTQYF. V gene TRBV27 combines with J gene TRBJ2-3; TRBD2 might be the D (5 bases). V gave up 10 bases and J gave up 3 bases, with 20 bases separating them. The CDR3 has 15 amino acids. CDR1 and CDR2 (germline): MNHEY, SMNVEV (reference sequence).

This clone was picked up a small number of times. Within the sample, other DNA sequences also encode this same CDR3. This chain connects TRBV18 to TRBJ2-3; 14 bases match TRBD2. Germline V lookup: CDR1 KGHSH, CDR2 LQKENI. V lost 2 bases and J lost 1; bases outside the gene matches: 2. This CDR3 is built from 17 residues. CDR3 residues: CASSPGTSGSGTDTQYF. Here the CDR3 DNA reads TGTGCCAGCTCACCAGGGACTAGCGGGAGTGGCACAGATACGCAGTATTTT.

The chain is built from TRBV28 and TRBJ2-7; TRBD2 agrees at 16 bases. The CDR3 contains 17 residues. V trimming: 7 bases; J trimming: 0 bases; junction bases outside the gene matches: 6. Germline CDR1 is MDHEN and CDR2 is SYDVKM. In nucleotides, the CDR3 is TGTGCCAGCACCGGGGGACTAGCGGGAGGGAGCTCCTACGAGCAGTACTTC. Translation: CASTGGLAGGSSYEQYF. Full variable domain (outside the CDR3, taken from reference TRBV28 and TRBJ2-7): DVKVTQSSRYLVKRTGEKVFLECVQDMDHENMFWYRQDPGLGLRLIYFSYDVKMKEKGDIPEGYSVSREKKERFSLILESASTNQTSMYLCASTGGLAGGSSYEQYFGPGTRLTVT.

The J gene is TRBJ1-2, the V gene TRBV7-2; TRBD1 might be the D (6 bases). This CDR3 has 13 amino acids. Trimming stripped 6 bases from V and 8 bases from J, with 16 bases between. Germline CDR1 reads SGHTA; CDR2 reads FQGNSA. CDR3 DNA: TGTGCCAGCAGAACAACAGGGTTATTAGGCTACACCTTC. Protein product: CASRTTGLLGYTF.

V is TRBV21-1 and J is TRBJ2-4; whether TRBD1, the table's D call, matches the DNA was not checked. TRBV21-1 is designated a pseudogene. CDR3 length: 16 residues. The CDR3 DNA is TGTGCCAGCAGCAAAGCCCCCCACAGGGGGCTGTACATTCAGTACTTC. Residues: CASSKAPHRGLYIQYF.

The V and J genes are TRBV6-5 and TRBJ1-5; unclear D gene. Germline V lookup: CDR1 MNHEY, CDR2 SVGAGI. CDR3 length: 15 amino acids. Trimming left V 6 bases short and J 5 bases short, with 17 bases between. The CDR3 bases are TGTGCCAGCAGAACCGACGCGGATCCCCATCAGCCCCAGCATTTT. It codes for CASRTDADPHQPQHF.